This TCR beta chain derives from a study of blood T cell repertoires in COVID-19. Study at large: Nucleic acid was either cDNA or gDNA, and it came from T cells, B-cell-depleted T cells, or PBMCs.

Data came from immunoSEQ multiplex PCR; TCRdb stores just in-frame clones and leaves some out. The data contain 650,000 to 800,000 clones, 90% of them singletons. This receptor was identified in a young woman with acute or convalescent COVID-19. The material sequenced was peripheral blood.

CDR3 DNA: TGTGCCAGCAGCCAACGACTTACAGGGGGCGTTCTCGGCGGGGAGCTGTTTTTT. This encodes CASSQRLTGGVLGGELFF. The gene calls are TRBV14 and TRBJ2-2; the match to TRBD1 covers 9 bases. In germline, CDR1 is SGHDN, CDR2 FVKESK. CDR3 length: 18 amino acids. V lost 2 bases to trimming and J lost 7 bases; unmatched junction nucleotides: 14.